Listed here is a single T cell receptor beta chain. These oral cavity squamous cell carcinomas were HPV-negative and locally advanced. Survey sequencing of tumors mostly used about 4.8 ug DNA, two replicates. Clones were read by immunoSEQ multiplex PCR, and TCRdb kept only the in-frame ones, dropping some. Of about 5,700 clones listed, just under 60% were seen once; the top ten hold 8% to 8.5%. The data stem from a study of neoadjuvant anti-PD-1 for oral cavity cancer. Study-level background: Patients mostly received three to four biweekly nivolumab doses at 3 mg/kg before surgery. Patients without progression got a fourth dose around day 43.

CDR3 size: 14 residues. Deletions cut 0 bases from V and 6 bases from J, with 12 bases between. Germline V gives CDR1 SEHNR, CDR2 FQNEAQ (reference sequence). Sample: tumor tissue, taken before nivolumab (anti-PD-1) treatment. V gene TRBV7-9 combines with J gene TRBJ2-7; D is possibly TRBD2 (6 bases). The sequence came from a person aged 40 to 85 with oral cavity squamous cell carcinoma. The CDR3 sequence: CASSLAGSSSEQYF. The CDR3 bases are TGTGCCAGCAGCTTAGCCGGGAGTAGCTCCGAGCAGTACTTC.